These 8 T cell receptor beta chains share one sample of origin, sequenced in a study of beta chain features in type 1 diabetes. Expressed TCRB transcripts were sequenced after all isolated RNA was converted to cDNA. Sequenced by immunoSEQ multiplex PCR; TCRdb stores in-frame clones only, minus some. The table lists around 340,000 clones, 8% of them singletons. Material for sequencing was central memory CD4+ T cells from blood. Source of these receptors: a woman under 30 in good health.

This clone was picked up many times. The chain joins TRBV27 to TRBJ2-7, with a possible D match to TRBD1 (6 bases). The CDR3 runs 17 residues. V was shortened by 7 bases and J by 3 bases, with 25 bases between the two germline ends. Germline V gene data show CDR1 as MNHEY and CDR2 as SMNVEV (reference sequence). The CDR3 DNA reads as TGTGCCAGCATTAGCCCCGATCATGAGGGGGAGCTCTACGAGCAGTACTTC. Protein: CASISPDHEGELYEQYF.

This clone was recorded at least ten times. The chain has TRBV27 and TRBJ2-3; D unresolved. The CDR3 spans 13 residues. Trimming shortened V by 2 bases and J by 2 bases, and 5 bases separated the two germline ends. CDR1 and CDR2 (germline): MNHEY, SMNVEV (reference sequence). In DNA form, the CDR3 reads TGTGCCAGCAGTTTAGGCGACACAGATACGCAGTATTTT. As protein: CASSLGDTDTQYF.

This clone has just a few counts. One end of the junction varies from germline; a read error may be responsible. V gene TRBV4-3 combines with J gene TRBJ1-1; a possible D gene is TRBD1 (5 bases). Germline V lookup: CDR1 LGHNA, CDR2 YSLEER. The CDR3 contains 13 residues. DNA of the CDR3: TGCGCCAGCAGCCAAGATACTGACAGACAGCGCTGCTTT. Its translation: CASSQDTDRQRCF.

The rearrangement uses TRBV28 and TRBJ1-1, with 7 nucleotides matching TRBD1. Unmatched junction bases numbered 16, after V lost 6 bases and J lost 3 bases. The CDR3 has 17 residues. Germline CDR1 MDHEN, CDR2 SYDVKM. The CDR3 region has the DNA TGTGCCAGCAGACCGACAGGGTTTTGGCTTGTGGACACTGAAGCTTTCTTT. Translation gives CASRPTGFWLVDTEAFF.

This clone has a handful of counts. The genes are TRBV6-5 and TRBJ2-3; 10 bases fit TRBD2. The length of the CDR3 is 14 residues. After removal of 7 bases from V and 6 bases from J, the junction contained 7 bases not matched to a gene. In germline, CDR1 is MNHEY, CDR2 SVGAGI. The DNA of the CDR3 is TGTGCCAGCAAGCTAGCGGGAGACGGGGATACGCAGTATTTT. Translating gives CASKLAGDGDTQYF.

This clone was seen only a few times. The gene calls are TRBV5-1 and TRBJ2-3, with 9 positions matching TRBD2. Germline-derived CDR1 and CDR2 are SGHRS and YFSETQ. Trimming cost V 2 bases and J 5 bases; bases outside gene matches: 3. This CDR3 comprises 14 residues. The CDR3 here is CASSLVLAGDTQYF. The DNA of the CDR3 is TGCGCCAGCAGCTTAGTACTAGCGGGAGATACGCAGTATTTT.

This clone was observed a handful of times. The chain joins TRBV5-4 to TRBJ1-2; 7 positions match TRBD1. The CDR3 sequence is 15 residues long. Germline lookup yields CDR1 SGHNT and CDR2 YYREEE (reference sequence). Trimming at V came to 4 bases and at J to 8 bases, leaving 14 bases not matched to a gene. The CDR3 DNA follows: TGTGCCAGCAGCGTCCCCGGGACAGAGAAAGCCGGCTACACCTTC. It specifies CASSVPGTEKAGYTF.

The chain has TRBV7-2 and TRBJ1-2; possibly TRBD1 for D (6 bases). Looked up from germline, CDR1 is SGHTA and CDR2 is FQGNSA. V was pared by 5 bases and J by 7 bases, with 17 bases between. The CDR3 consists of 14 residues. CDR3 residues: CASSLPLAGAGYTF. CDR3 nucleotide sequence: TGTGCCAGCAGCCTCCCCCTGGCGGGGGCTGGCTACACCTTC.